This T cell receptor (beta chain) emerged from a study of T-cell reconstitution after alpha-beta-depleted transplantation in children. In its sample, this clonotype was seen a few times. The TCRbeta library incorporated unique molecular identifiers. Each CDR3 protein gets one entry after TCRdb re-called the PCR reads with MiXCR. In the table there are approximately 350,000 distinct CDR3 sequences, more than 10% of which are singletons. After removal of 6 bases from V and 4 bases from J, the junction contained 5 bases not matched to a gene. The CDR3 is made up of 16 amino acids. The rearrangement joins TRBV12-3 or TRBV12-4 to TRBJ2-5; 16 bases match TRBD2. The sample consisted of PBMCs, taken from the stem cell graft. The clonotype originates from a human donor who donated a stem cell graft to a child with Fanconi anemia. The CDR3 sequence is CASSGTSGGALETQYF. DNA for the CDR3: TGTGCCAGCAGCGGGACTAGCGGGGGGGCCCTAGAGACCCAGTACTTC.